This T cell receptor beta chain was recovered during a study of a mutant IDH1 vaccine in newly diagnosed glioma. Study-level points and caveats: Patients mounted vaccine-induced immune responses in around 93% of cases. Top peripheral T cell clonotype shifts appeared unrelated to pseudoprogression.

Method: immunoSEQ multiplex PCR; TCRdb's copy keeps in-frame clones and lacks some. The sample lists approximately 92,000 clones, 83% seen once, with 7% to 9% in the top ten. Notes on this clone: Its antigen is unknown.

The CDR3 has 15 amino acids. CDR1 and CDR2 from the germline V gene are ENHRY and SYGVKD. The ends lost 6 bases at V and 7 bases at J; junction bases unmatched: 7. Regarding time point: baseline, week 1 (first vaccination visit). The treatment here: pre-vaccination baseline after standard-of-care therapy. Each astrocytoma in the donors was new, WHO grade 3 or 4, IDH1-mutant and ATRX-lost. The sample here was PBMCs, taken from a glioma patient treated with radiotherapy, temozolomide or both. The rearrangement links TRBV10-3 to TRBJ2-1; 12 positions agree with TRBD2. This TCR came from a woman aged 45-65 years with glioma. The CDR3 sequence: CAIRPTSGGPNEQFF. The CDR3, as DNA: TGTGCCATCAGACCGACTAGCGGGGGCCCTAATGAGCAGTTCTTC.